This TCR beta chain was observed in a study of T cell changes during pregnancy in multiple sclerosis. Repertoires were generated with immunoSEQ multiplex PCR, while TCRdb's copy carries only in-frame clones and drops some. The repertoire holds about 36,000 clones, with about 88% as singletons. The CDR3 has 17 residues. The V gene's germline CDR1 is SGHVS and CDR2 FNYEAQ. The ends lost 2 bases at V and 4 bases at J; junction bases unmatched: 5. The receptor was isolated from a female donor with multiple sclerosis, enrolled in a pregnancy study. The sequencing here drew on CD8+ T cells from peripheral blood mononuclear cells, taken in the third trimester of pregnancy. The chain carries TRBV7-6 and TRBJ2-2, with 12 bases aligning to TRBD2. CDR3 region: CASSLPSGRAPTGELFF. The DNA for the CDR3 is TGTGCCAGCAGCTTACCTAGCGGGAGGGCCCCCACCGGGGAGCTGTTTTTT.